This is a list of T cell receptor beta chains from one sample in a study of blood T cell repertoires in COVID-19. The data were produced by immunoSEQ multiplex PCR, yet TCRdb's version contains in-frame clones alone and is incomplete. The data contain roughly 230,000 clones, 88% of them singletons. Sequencing was carried out using peripheral blood. The receptors stem from a human donor in a cohort sampled during active COVID-19. CDR3s include the opening cysteine and the closing phenylalanine or tryptophan. A D gene is named only where the DNA matches it firmly. The size field is filled for only some rows; it gives once, few, many or a size class.

V: TRBV5-3
D: NA
J: TRBJ1-2
length: 17
size: NA
CDR3: CARSPLAEGTFTYGYTF
DNA: TGTGCCAGAAGCCCCTTAGCCGAAGGCACCTTCACCTATGGCTACACCTTC

V: TRBV13
D: NA
J: TRBJ2-2
length: 15
size: few
CDR3: CASSSPTKTTGELFF
DNA: TGTGCCAGCAGCTCCCCAACTAAAACCACCGGGGAGCTGTTTTTT

V: TRBV6-5
D: NA
J: TRBJ2-7
length: 15
size: NA
CDR3: CASSYSRLGEGEQYF
DNA: TGTGCCAGCAGTTACTCCAGACTAGGAGAGGGCGAGCAGTACTTC

V: TRBV19
D: TRBD2
J: TRBJ2-7
length: 15
size: NA
CDR3: CASRFGTSGVYEQYF
DNA: TGTGCCAGTAGGTTTGGGACTAGCGGGGTCTACGAGCAGTACTTC

V: TRBV7-2
D: NA
J: TRBJ1-2
length: 15
size: NA
CDR3: CASSLTWREGYGYTF
DNA: TGTGCCAGCAGCTTAACATGGAGGGAGGGCTATGGCTACACCTTC

V: TRBV5-4
D: NA
J: TRBJ1-4
length: 16
size: NA
CDR3: CASSSGTDATNEKLFF
DNA: TGTGCCAGCAGCTCCGGGACTGACGCAACTAATGAAAAACTGTTTTTT

V: TRBV20-1
D: NA
J: TRBJ2-1
length: 14
size: NA
CDR3: CSASASGLLNEQFF
DNA: TGCAGTGCTAGTGCGTCAGGGTTGTTGAATGAGCAGTTCTTC

V: TRBV28
D: NA
J: TRBJ1-1
length: 14
size: NA
CDR3: CASRLQNMNTEAFF
DNA: TGTGCCAGCAGGTTACAGAACATGAACACTGAAGCTTTCTTT

V: TRBV11-2
D: TRBD1
J: TRBJ2-7
length: 15
size: NA
CDR3: CASSITGTGYYEQYF
DNA: TGTGCCAGCAGCATTACCGGGACAGGGTACTACGAGCAGTACTTC

V: TRBV5-1
D: NA
J: TRBJ2-1
length: 11
size: NA
CDR3: CASSSSLEQFF
DNA: TGCGCCAGCAGCTCCTCGTTGGAGCAGTTCTTC

V: TRBV15
D: NA
J: TRBJ2-7
length: 15
size: NA
CDR3: CATSREGAQIYEQYF
DNA: TGTGCCACCAGCAGAGAAGGAGCTCAGATTTACGAGCAGTACTTC

V: TRBV6-6
D: TRBD1
J: TRBJ1-2
length: 13
size: NA
CDR3: CASSFQGAGGYTF
DNA: TGTGCCAGCAGTTTCCAGGGGGCGGGTGGCTACACCTTC

V: TRBV6-6
D: TRBD1
J: TRBJ1-2
length: 13
size: NA
CDR3: CASSHRGSHGYTF
DNA: TGTGCCAGCAGTCACAGGGGCTCCCATGGCTACACCTTC

V: TRBV5-4
D: NA
J: TRBJ1-2
length: 14
size: NA
CDR3: CASSFSVLISDYTF
DNA: TGTGCCAGCAGCTTTAGTGTCTTGATTAGCGATTACACCTTC

V: TRBV7-9
D: TRBD1
J: TRBJ2-7
length: 13
size: once
CDR3: CASSLRGTAGLYF
DNA: TGTGCCAGCAGCTTGAGAGGGACAGCCGGTTTGTACTTC

V: TRBV28
D: NA
J: TRBJ2-7
length: 14
size: few
CDR3: CASRKAGDPYEQYF
DNA: TGTGCCAGCAGGAAGGCAGGTGACCCCTACGAGCAGTACTTC

V: TRBV27
D: TRBD1
J: TRBJ1-2
length: 16
size: NA
CDR3: CASSFGLTGAGNGYTF
DNA: TGTGCCAGCAGTTTTGGGCTGACAGGGGCTGGAAATGGCTACACCTTC

V: TRBV5-4
D: NA
J: TRBJ1-2
length: 15
size: NA
CDR3: CASSQPGHAVYGYTF
DNA: TGTGCCAGCAGCCAACCGGGACACGCGGTTTATGGCTACACCTTC

V: TRBV4-3
D: NA
J: TRBJ1-3
length: 16
size: NA
CDR3: CASSQEGSEGGNTIYF
DNA: TGCGCCAGCAGCCAAGAGGGCAGTGAAGGTGGAAACACCATATATTTT

V: TRBV21-1
D: NA
J: TRBJ2-7
length: 15
size: NA
CDR3: CASSILMCSSYEQYF
DNA: TGTGCCAGCAGCATCTTAATGTGTAGTTCCTACGAGCAGTACTTC

V: TRBV6-2/TRBV6-3
D: NA
J: TRBJ1-1
length: 11
size: NA
CDR3: CASSNHREAFF
DNA: TGTGCCAGCAGTAATCACAGGGAGGCTTTCTTT

V: TRBV7-2
D: NA
J: TRBJ2-7
length: 14
size: once
CDR3: CASRPYRDSNEQYF
DNA: TGTGCCAGCAGGCCATACAGGGATTCTAACGAGCAGTACTTC

V: TRBV9
D: NA
J: TRBJ1-2
length: 17
size: NA
CDR3: CASSADPAGRAGYGYTF
DNA: TGTGCCAGCAGCGCCGACCCGGCAGGGAGGGCGGGCTATGGCTACACCTTC

V: TRBV2
D: NA
J: TRBJ2-3
length: 15
size: NA
CDR3: CASSVAQGSTDTQYF
DNA: TGTGCCAGCAGTGTAGCGCAGGGTAGCACAGATACGCAGTATTTT

V: TRBV6-2/TRBV6-3
D: TRBD1
J: TRBJ1-5
length: 16
size: NA
CDR3: CASSTHRTGINQPQHF
DNA: TGTGCCAGCAGTACGCACCGGACAGGGATCAATCAGCCCCAGCATTTT

V: TRBV6-5
D: TRBD1
J: TRBJ1-4
length: 15
size: once
CDR3: CASSPLTGLNEKLFF
DNA: TGTGCCAGCAGTCCTCTGACAGGGTTGAATGAAAAACTGTTTTTT

V: TRBV4-2
D: TRBD1
J: TRBJ1-6
length: 16
size: NA
CDR3: CASSQDLTGAGSPLHF
DNA: TGTGCCAGCAGCCAAGATCTAACAGGGGCCGGATCACCCCTCCACTTT

V: TRBV6-5
D: TRBD1
J: TRBJ2-2
length: 14
size: NA
CDR3: CASSRRTGTGELFF
DNA: TGTGCCAGCAGCCGTAGGACAGGGACCGGGGAGCTGTTTTTT

V: TRBV4-1
D: TRBD2
J: TRBJ2-7
length: 14
size: NA
CDR3: CASSKPSGSTEQYF
DNA: TGCGCCAGCAGCAAACCCAGCGGGAGTACCGAGCAGTACTTC

V: TRBV18
D: TRBD2
J: TRBJ2-1
length: 16
size: NA
CDR3: CASSPLTSGSYNEQFF
DNA: TGTGCCAGCTCACCACTCACTAGCGGATCCTACAATGAGCAGTTCTTC

V: TRBV6-5
D: TRBD1
J: TRBJ2-7
length: 15
size: NA
CDR3: CASSRTGTGSAEQYF
DNA: TGTGCCAGCAGCCGAACCGGGACAGGGTCCGCCGAGCAGTACTTC

V: TRBV5-1
D: NA
J: TRBJ1-1
length: 15
size: few
CDR3: CASSLLAHKNTEAFF
DNA: TGCGCCAGCAGCTTGCTAGCCCACAAGAACACTGAAGCTTTCTTT

V: TRBV10-3
D: TRBD1
J: TRBJ1-4
length: 14
size: NA
CDR3: CATNRGQDNEKLFF
DNA: TGTGCCACCAACAGGGGGCAGGATAATGAAAAACTGTTTTTT

V: TRBV6-5
D: NA
J: TRBJ2-7
length: 14
size: NA
CDR3: CASSLHRDSYEQYF
DNA: TGTGCCAGCAGTTTACACAGGGACTCCTACGAGCAGTACTTC

V: TRBV30
D: NA
J: TRBJ1-6
length: 13
size: NA
CDR3: CAWSVRENSPLHF
DNA: TGTGCCTGGAGTGTACGAGAGAATTCACCCCTCCACTTT

V: TRBV28
D: NA
J: TRBJ2-7
length: 12
size: NA
CDR3: CASSLLRYEQYF
DNA: TGTGCCAGCAGTCTCCTACGCTACGAGCAGTACTTC

V: TRBV6-5
D: TRBD1
J: TRBJ2-5
length: 15
size: NA
CDR3: CASSRLTGGIETQYF
DNA: TGTGCCAGCAGTCGCCTGACAGGGGGCATAGAGACCCAGTACTTC

V: TRBV19
D: TRBD1
J: TRBJ2-6
length: 14
size: once
CDR3: CASRTGAGANVLTF
DNA: TGTGCCAGTAGGACAGGGGCTGGGGCCAACGTCCTGACTTTC

V: TRBV12-3/TRBV12-4
D: NA
J: TRBJ1-4
length: 13
size: NA
CDR3: CASSQGRNEKLFF
DNA: TGTGCCAGCAGTCAGGGGCGTAATGAAAAACTGTTTTTT

V: TRBV7-2
D: TRBD1
J: TRBJ1-1
length: 16
size: NA
CDR3: CASSSPPQGLNTEAFF
DNA: TGTGCCAGCAGCTCACCGCCACAGGGGCTGAACACTGAAGCTTTCTTT

V: TRBV20-1
D: TRBD2
J: TRBJ2-7
length: 14
size: NA
CDR3: CSASTGGRVYEQYF
DNA: TGCAGTGCTAGTACGGGGGGGCGCGTCTACGAGCAGTACTTC

V: TRBV5-6
D: NA
J: TRBJ1-2
length: 16
size: few
CDR3: CASSLFVRVLNYGYTF
DNA: TGTGCCAGCAGCTTGTTTGTCCGGGTGCTTAACTATGGCTACACCTTC

V: TRBV6-7
D: NA
J: TRBJ2-7
length: 17
size: NA
CDR3: CASSYQPQRERSYEQYF
DNA: TGTGCCAGCAGTTACCAACCCCAGAGGGAGCGATCCTACGAGCAGTACTTC

V: TRBV20-1
D: NA
J: TRBJ2-7
length: 13
size: few
CDR3: CSASWERTDEQYF
DNA: TGCAGTGCTAGTTGGGAGCGGACCGACGAGCAGTACTTC

V: TRBV4-1
D: TRBD1
J: TRBJ1-2
length: 13
size: NA
CDR3: CASSQGQGYGYTF
DNA: TGCGCCAGCAGCCAAGGACAGGGCTACGGCTACACCTTC

V: TRBV30
D: NA
J: TRBJ1-1
length: 14
size: NA
CDR3: CAFGVYTFNTEAFF
DNA: TGTGCCTTCGGGGTTTACACATTCAACACTGAAGCTTTCTTT

V: TRBV5-1
D: TRBD2
J: TRBJ2-7
length: 11
size: NA
CDR3: CASSPGGVKYF
DNA: TGCGCCAGCAGCCCTGGGGGGGTTAAGTACTTC

V: TRBV13
D: TRBD1
J: TRBJ1-2
length: 13
size: NA
CDR3: CASSETGNYGYTF
DNA: TGTGCCAGCAGCGAGACAGGGAACTATGGCTACACCTTC

V: TRBV7-2
D: TRBD2
J: TRBJ2-3
length: 16
size: NA
CDR3: CASSLARTSAADTQYF
DNA: TGTGCCAGCAGCTTGGCCCGGACTAGCGCGGCGGATACGCAGTATTTT

V: TRBV3-1/TRBV3-2
D: TRBD1
J: TRBJ1-2
length: 16
size: NA
CDR3: CASSQENRGQVYGYTF
DNA: TGTGCCAGCAGCCAAGAGAATAGGGGGCAGGTCTATGGCTACACCTTC

V: TRBV7-9
D: NA
J: TRBJ1-2
length: 12
size: few
CDR3: CASPGPAGSYTF
DNA: TGTGCCAGTCCCGGGCCAGCGGGTAGCTACACCTTC

V: TRBV7-2
D: NA
J: TRBJ1-5
length: 13
size: few
CDR3: CASSLASRGPQHF
DNA: TGTGCCAGCAGCTTAGCTTCGCGCGGGCCCCAGCATTTT